This T cell receptor (beta chain) was profiled in a study of tumor-infiltrating lymphocytes in primary liver carcinoma. They got blood RNA out of unsorted whole blood and also pulled out germline DNA. This CDR3 spans 14 amino acids. Germline assignment: CDR1 SQVTM and CDR2 ANQGSEA. V lost 4 bases and J 8 bases, leaving 18 bases between the germline ends. A primer matching the constant region was used to make TCR beta cDNA from approximately 0.45 ug of total RNA. What produced the TCR beta libraries was three nested multiplex PCR rounds using slightly modified ARM-PCR. The first two PCR rounds used TRBV1-TRBV30 primers with a Cbeta primer, nine to eleven cycles each. TCRdb reprocessed the multiplex PCR reads via MiXCR and lists one record per CDR3 protein. Of about 300,000 distinct CDR3 sequences listed, 60% to 80% were seen once; the top ten hold more than 8.5%.

This clonotype was sampled from a man aged 35 to 55 with primary liver carcinoma and hepatitis B virus infection. Sequencing was done on a sample of peripheral blood. This chain connects TRBV29-1 to TRBJ2-1; TRBD2 might be the D (5 bases). For the CDR3, the DNA is TGCAGCGTTGCGGAGAATAACGGGATCTATGAGCAGTTCTTC. Translation gives CSVAENNGIYEQFF.